This T cell receptor beta chain was observed in a study of T cell repertoires in cytomegalovirus infection. Study-level information: The authors used CMV epitopes that were HLA-C-restricted (recently identified) and HLA-B-restricted (well studied). Indications of both CMV infection and matching HLA type were provided by public TCR beta signatures. Study results and caveats: Summed public TCR beta family frequency identified CMV carriers bearing the relevant HLA. HLA-C-restricted TCR beta clonotypes specific for CMV led the ex vivo response.

TCRdb processed the reads anew with MiXCR; each CDR3 protein has one entry. Of hundreds of thousands of distinct CDR3 sequences listed, just under 30% are singletons. In regard to this clonotype: Antigen specificity is unknown.

The V gene's germline CDR1 is SGHRS and CDR2 YFSETQ. V lost 4 bases, J lost 6 bases, and 5 bases stayed unmatched. The CDR3 is made up of 14 amino acids. The genes are TRBV5-1 and TRBJ2-7; TRBD1 matches 12 bases. The sequence derives from a human donor in good health (CMV status not recorded). Some clones in this sample may be carry-over from other donors' samples. The material sequenced was cultured PBMCs, taken from culture after CMV antigen stimulation. The CDR3 sequence: CASSVGQGALEQYF. In DNA, the CDR3 is TGCGCCAGCAGCGTGGGACAGGGGGCTCTCGAGCAGTACTTC.